This T cell receptor beta chain stems from a study of blood T cell repertoires in COVID-19. As for the study in general: COVID-19 samples, acute and convalescent, were from the United States, Italy and Spain. PBMCs, B-cell-depleted T cells, or T cells provided the cDNA or gDNA that made up the material.

Cohorts were determined from participant-reported clinical history. Each recovered donor of Cohort 3 presented with two negative PCRs, clearance, or symptom resolution. Germline loops: CDR1 SNHLY, CDR2 FYNNEI. The V gene end was trimmed by 3 bases and the J gene end by 1 base; junction bases not matched to a gene: 6. The CDR3 extends over 16 amino acids. Profiling relied on immunoSEQ multiplex PCR, and the TCRdb table lists in-frame clones only, not all of them. The table includes roughly 250,000 clones, more than 70% detected once. This TCR was sampled from a woman aged 45-65 years who had recovered from COVID-19. Source material: PBMCs or T cells enriched from blood (not recorded which). The rearrangement links TRBV2 to TRBJ2-7; 10 nucleotides agree with TRBD2. In nucleotides, the CDR3 is TGTGCCAGCAGTGATAGAGCGGGAGGGTTTTCCTACGAGCAGTACTTC. Translating gives CASSDRAGGFSYEQYF.